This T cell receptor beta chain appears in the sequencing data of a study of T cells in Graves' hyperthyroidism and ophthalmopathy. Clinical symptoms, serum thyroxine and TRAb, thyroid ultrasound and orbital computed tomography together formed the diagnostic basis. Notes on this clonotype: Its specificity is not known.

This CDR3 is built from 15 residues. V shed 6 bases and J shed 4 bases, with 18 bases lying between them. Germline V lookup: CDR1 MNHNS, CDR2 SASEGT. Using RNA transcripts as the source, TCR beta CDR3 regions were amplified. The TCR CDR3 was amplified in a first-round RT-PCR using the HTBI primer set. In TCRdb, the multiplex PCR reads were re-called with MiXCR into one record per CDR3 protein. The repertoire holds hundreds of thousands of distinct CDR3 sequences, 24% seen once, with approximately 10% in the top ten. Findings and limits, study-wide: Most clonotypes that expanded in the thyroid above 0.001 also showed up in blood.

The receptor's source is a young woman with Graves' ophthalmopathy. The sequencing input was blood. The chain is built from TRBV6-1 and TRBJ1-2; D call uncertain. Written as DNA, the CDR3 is TGTGCCAGCAGCAGCCTAAGGAGGGATGGCTATGGCTACACCTTC. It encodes CASSSLRRDGYGYTF.